This T cell receptor (beta chain) was recovered during a study of technical replicates of blood from a few donors. Sequencing used immunoSEQ multiplex PCR; TCRdb keeps in-frame clones, though not all of them. The sample yields tens of thousands of clones, about 95% seen once. Germline loops: CDR1 MNHNY, CDR2 SVGAGI (reference sequence). V was trimmed by 3 bases and J by 13 bases, leaving 15 bases between them. The CDR3 totals 12 residues. Sequencing was performed on T cells isolated from PBMCs. The TCR comes from a human donor in good health. The chain joins TRBV6-6 to TRBJ1-1, with D perhaps matching TRBD1 (6 bases). CDR3 loop: CASSYTRTEVFF. The CDR3 DNA sequence: TGTGCCAGCAGTTATACGAGGACAGAGGTTTTCTTT.